The 14 T cell receptor beta chains below all came from one sample that was sequenced in a study of CD8 T cells in Susac syndrome. Reverse transcription of roughly 0.5 to 1 ug RNA was performed with random hexamers. One entry per CDR3 protein results from TCRdb running MiXCR on the immunoSEQ multiplex PCR reads. The table has 150,000 or so distinct CDR3 sequences, around 94% seen once. The source material was CD4+ T cells from PBMCs. All receptors derive from a human donor in good health.

This clonotype was observed a single time. The chain couples TRBV12-3 or TRBV12-4 to TRBJ1-4; no reliable D call. This CDR3 has 15 residues. Trimming took off 2 bases at V and 8 bases at J, with 15 bases between the two ends. The CDR3 DNA reads TGTGCCAGCAGTTTATCGGCAGAATCGAGGGAAAAACTGTTTTTT. Protein product: CASSLSAESREKLFF.

J is TRBJ2-1 and V is TRBV2, with 8 bases fitting TRBD1. The CDR3 is 16 amino acids. V dropped 5 bases and J dropped 5; count of bases not matched to a gene: 11. The germline CDR1 and CDR2 sequences are SNHLY and FYNNEI. The CDR3: CASSRPTGQVHNEQFF. The CDR3 nucleotides read TGTGCCAGCAGTCGCCCCACGGGACAGGTTCACAATGAGCAGTTCTTC.

The chain employs TRBV2 and TRBJ2-6; D not resolved. Trimming stripped 8 bases from V and 2 bases from J, with 4 bases between. Germline V gives CDR1 SNHLY, CDR2 FYNNEI. This CDR3 contains 12 residues. This chain's CDR3 is CASGAGANVLTF. The DNA of the CDR3 is TGTGCCAGCGGAGCTGGGGCCAACGTCCTGACTTTC.

This clonotype was seen only once. The CDR3 reads CASSQGGRFNSPLHF. DNA of the CDR3: TGTGCCAGCAGCCAGGGGGGGAGGTTTAATTCACCCCTCCACTTT. The V and J genes are TRBV3-1 and TRBJ1-6; D may be TRBD1 (5 bases). V lost 3 bases, J lost 6 bases, and 12 bases lay in between. Germline CDR1 LGHDT, CDR2 YNNKEL (reference sequence). This CDR3 is 15 amino acids long.

This chain's CDR3 is CATSGLLSGELFF. CDR3 bases: TGTGCCACCAGCGGACTTTTGTCCGGGGAGCTGTTTTTT. The V gene is TRBV6-5, the J gene TRBJ2-2, with D perhaps matching TRBD2 (5 bases). V was pared by 10 bases and J by 6 bases, with 15 bases between. Germline values: CDR1 MNHEY, CDR2 SVGAGI. The CDR3 is made up of 13 amino acids.

The chain has TRBV6-2 or TRBV6-3 and TRBJ2-7, with 7 bases fitting TRBD2. Germline V lookup: CDR1 MNHEY, CDR2 SVGEGT. The CDR3 runs to 14 residues. Trimming at V came to 9 bases and at J to 5 bases, leaving 13 bases not matched to a gene. Here the CDR3 reads CASTLPGGFDEQYF. CDR3 coding DNA: TGTGCCAGTACCCTCCCCGGGGGGTTTGACGAGCAGTACTTC.

This chain uses TRBV12-3 or TRBV12-4 with TRBJ2-1; 8 bases line up with TRBD2. The length of the CDR3 is 17 residues. After removal of 6 bases from V and 4 bases from J, the junction contained 14 bases not matched to a gene. CDR3 sequence: CASSPAGLAGLYNEQFF. CDR3 in DNA: TGTGCCAGCAGCCCTGCCGGGCTAGCGGGCCTTTACAATGAGCAGTTCTTC.

V gene TRBV7-9 combines with J gene TRBJ2-2; 9 bases line up with TRBD1. The CDR3 is made up of 14 amino acids. The germline gives CDR1 SEHNR, CDR2 FQNEAQ (reference sequence). Unmatched junction bases numbered 4, after V lost 8 bases and J lost 3 bases. The CDR3: CASLRQGDTGELFF. The CDR3 nucleotides read TGTGCCAGCCTACGACAGGGGGACACCGGGGAGCTGTTTTTT.

The V and J genes are TRBV20-1 and TRBJ2-3; D possibly corresponds to TRBD2 (5 bases). The germline V gene has CDR1 DFQATT and CDR2 SNEGSKA (reference sequence). The V gene lost 4 bases and the J gene lost 2 bases, with 7 bases spanning the gap. The CDR3 has 12 amino acids. CDR3 protein: CSATDSTDTQYF. DNA of the CDR3: TGCAGTGCTACGGACTCCACAGATACGCAGTATTTT.

The rearrangement joins TRBV7-9 to TRBJ1-5, with no clear D. V was shortened by 3 bases and J by 6 bases, with 6 bases between the two germline ends. CDR1 and CDR2 from the germline V gene are SEHNR and FQNEAQ (reference sequence). The CDR3 length is 12 residues. CDR3 sequence (DNA): TGTGCCAGCAGCTTTATGACTCAGCCCCAGCATTTT. This codes for CASSFMTQPQHF. The full variable domain, rest sourced from reference TRBV7-9 and TRBJ1-5, is DTGVSQNPRHKITKRGQNVTFRCDPISEHNRLYWYRQTLGQGPEFLTYFQNEAQLEKSRLLSDRFSAERPKGSFSTLEIQRTEQGDSAMYLCASSFMTQPQHFGDGTRLSIL.

This clonotype was seen a single time. This chain uses TRBV3-1 with TRBJ1-5; D unclear. The CDR3 length is 15 residues. In germline, CDR1 is LGHDT, CDR2 YNNKEL (reference sequence). With 4 bases removed from V and 5 bases from J, the gap between germline ends came to 15 bases. As DNA, the CDR3 is TGTGCCAGCAGCCTTAACTCGGGGAAGGATCAGCCCCAGCATTTT. Its translation is CASSLNSGKDQPQHF.

The chain couples TRBV28 to TRBJ2-3, with D perhaps TRBD1 (6 bases). Deletions cut 6 bases from V and 0 bases from J, with 13 bases between. Germline CDR1 and CDR2: MDHEN and SYDVKM. The CDR3 loop spans 15 amino acids. CDR3 nucleotides: TGTGCCAGCAGCAGTCCAGGGGCTAGCACAGATACGCAGTATTTT. Its protein is CASSSPGASTDTQYF.

V usage is TRBV14 and J usage is TRBJ1-5, with D unresolved. CDR1 is SGHDN, CDR2 FVKESK, per germline. CDR3 length: 15 amino acids. Trimming shortened V by 4 bases and J by 6 bases, and 16 bases separated the two germline ends. CDR3 amino acids: CASSPDETDLQPQHF. The CDR3 nucleotides read TGTGCCAGCAGCCCAGACGAAACTGACCTTCAGCCCCAGCATTTT.

CDR3 in DNA: TGCAGTGCTAGAGACGGGACACCGCGGGCCGGGCAGTACTTC. It encodes CSARDGTPRAGQYF. The V and J genes are TRBV20-1 and TRBJ2-7, with a possible D match to TRBD1 (6 bases). Germline V gene data show CDR1 as DFQATT and CDR2 as SNEGSKA (reference sequence). V lost 0 bases, J lost 9 bases, and 18 bases lay in between. This CDR3 is built from 14 residues.